This entry concerns a single T cell receptor beta chain. Its antigen is as yet unknown. This record belongs to a study of cytomegalovirus exposure and HLA in healthy donors. From germline, CDR1 is KGHSH and CDR2 LQKENI. The CDR3 sequence is 15 residues long. V lost 2 bases, J lost 6 bases, and 16 bases lay in between. Profiled with immunoSEQ multiplex PCR; TCRdb holds only in-frame clones, not every one. This table holds around 400,000 clones, 86% found once. The study, taken as a whole, reports: Cytomegalovirus status, reportedly, was diagnosed with high specificity and sensitivity by the classifier.

The sample consisted of PBMCs. This clonotype was sampled from a woman aged 18-29 years in good health and CMV-seronegative. The chain uses TRBV18 and TRBJ1-1, with D tentatively TRBD1 (6 bases). The CDR3 DNA reads TGTGCCAGCTCACCAACGGACAGCTCGGGCGCTGAAGCTTTCTTT. This translates into CASSPTDSSGAEAFF.